This TCR beta chain was sequenced in a study of blood T cell repertoires in COVID-19. Across the whole study: The origin of the acute and convalescent COVID-19 samples was the United States, Italy and Spain. PBMCs, B-cell-depleted T cells, or T cells provided the cDNA or gDNA that made up the material.

Clones were sequenced by immunoSEQ multiplex PCR, and TCRdb holds only the in-frame ones, with some missing. Here the sample spans roughly 280,000 clones, roughly 80% being singletons. Germline CDR1 and CDR2: SNHLY and FYNNEI. The CDR3 contains 16 residues. The germline V and J ends were trimmed by 6 bases and 0 bases, with 15 bases remaining between them. This clonotype was sampled from a man aged 55 to 70 who had recovered from COVID-19. The sequenced sample consisted of peripheral blood. This chain joins TRBV2 and TRBJ2-4; D not certain. The CDR3 region is CASRAGLTLAKNIQYF. CDR3 DNA sequence: TGTGCCAGCAGGGCAGGATTAACACTAGCCAAAAACATTCAGTACTTC. The variable domain in full, with the rest retrieved from reference TRBV2 and TRBJ2-4, is EPEVTQTPSHQVTQMGQEVILRCVPISNHLYFYWYRQILGQKVEFLVSFYNNEISEKSEIFDDQFSVERPDGSNFTLKIRSTKLEDSAMYFCASRAGLTLAKNIQYFGAGTRLSVL.